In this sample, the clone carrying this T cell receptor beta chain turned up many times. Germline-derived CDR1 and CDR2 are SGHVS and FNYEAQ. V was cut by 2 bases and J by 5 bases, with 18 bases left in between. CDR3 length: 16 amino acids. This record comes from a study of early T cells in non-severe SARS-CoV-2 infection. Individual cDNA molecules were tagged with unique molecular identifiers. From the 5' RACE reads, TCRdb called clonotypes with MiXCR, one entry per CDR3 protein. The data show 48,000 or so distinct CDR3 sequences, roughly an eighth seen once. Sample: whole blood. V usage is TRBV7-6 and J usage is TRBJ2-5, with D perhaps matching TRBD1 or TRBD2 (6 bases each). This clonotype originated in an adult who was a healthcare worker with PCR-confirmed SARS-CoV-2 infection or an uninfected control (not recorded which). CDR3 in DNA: TGTGCCAGCAGCTTAATGGCGTGGGGGGCGGAGGAGACCCAGTACTTC. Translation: CASSLMAWGAEETQYF. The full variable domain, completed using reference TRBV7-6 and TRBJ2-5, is GAGVSQSPRYKVTKRGQDVALRCDPISGHVSLYWYRQALGQGPEFLTYFNYEAQQDKSGLPNDRFSAERPEGSISTLTIQRTEQRDSAMYRCASSLMAWGAEETQYFGPGTRLLVL.